The present T cell receptor (beta chain) was sequenced within a study of cytomegalovirus exposure and HLA in healthy donors. General study results and limits: The authors reported that TCR beta sequences could predict HLA-A and HLA-B alleles. These predictions were accurate for most subjects in the first cohort. A later analysis reported that several of the most significant clusters appeared to be linked to common viral pathogens, among them Epstein-Barr virus. Later on, a genetic analysis was performed. It linked a missense variant in DCLRE1C with V- and J-gene trimming of TCR beta.

This CDR3 is 16 amino acids long. Germline V lookup: CDR1 ENHRY, CDR2 SYGVKD. Trimming shortened V by 7 bases and J by 0 bases, and 19 bases separated the two germline ends. As concerns this clone: Its antigen remains unknown.

Researchers ran the PCR with 60 Vbeta and 13 Jbeta primers. Per the original data handling: An analysis performed later counted 75 million to 80 million unique TCR beta chains (approximately 12 million of them shared). The protocol was immunoSEQ multiplex PCR, while the TCRdb copy is restricted to in-frame clones and leaves out a portion. The V and J calls and clone size are taken from that table; D and trimming were inferred from the DNA. The sample shows about 140,000 clones, approximately 78% of them seen only once. The TCR originated in a man between 18 and 29 years old in good health and CMV-seropositive. V is TRBV10-3 and J is TRBJ2-7; TRBD2 might be the D (6 bases). Sequenced input: PBMCs. CDR3 sequence: CAITPGGSKSSYEQYF. In DNA form, the CDR3 reads TGTGCCATCACCCCTGGGGGGTCCAAAAGCTCCTACGAGCAGTACTTC.